This T cell receptor beta chain was sequenced in a study of T-cell reconstitution after alpha-beta-depleted transplantation in children. TCRbeta library preparation incorporated unique molecular identifiers. A single record per CDR3 protein comes from TCRdb applying MiXCR to the PCR reads. The data contain hundreds of thousands of distinct CDR3 sequences, approximately 16% of them singletons. This clonotype was seen at least ten times. The material sequenced was PBMCs from the stem cell graft donor, taken from the stem cell graft. This receptor was identified in a human donor who donated a stem cell graft to a child with acute myeloid leukemia.

CDR3 sequence (DNA): TGTGCCACCAGTGATTCGGGACTAGCGGGGGTTTGGTTCTTC. Protein: CATSDSGLAGVWFF. The rearrangement links TRBV24-1 to TRBJ2-1, with 14 nucleotides matching TRBD2. After removal of 2 bases from V and 15 bases from J, the junction contained 5 bases not matched to a gene. The CDR3 covers 14 residues. Germline CDR1 KGHDR, CDR2 SFDVKD.